These 21 T cell receptor beta chains share one sample of origin, sequenced in a study of shared clonotypes between healthy human individuals (TCRdb year 2020). Library prep was done by the immunoSEQ multiplex PCR assay. TCRdb obtained this table from immuneACCESS and retained in-frame rearrangements with V and J assigned. These tables miss some clones; where compared with another copy, unresolved V genes account for less than half of the shortfall, and the remainder is unexplained. Present in this sample are about 680,000 clones, around 92% of which were seen just once. The top ten clones comprise roughly 24% of the sample. CD8 naive samples were obtained by positive selection for CCR7 among CD45RO-negative cells, yielding a CD45RA+CCR7+ population from which TemRA cells were excluded. Sequenced sample: naive CD8+ T cells sorted from blood. Per the publication, the cell subset or site label means: CD45RA+CCR7+. All receptors derive from a man aged 25 to 45 in good health.

This clone was counted once. In DNA, the CDR3 is TGCAGCGTGACACTAGCGGGAGAGGGTGAGACCCAGTACTTC. It translates to CSVTLAGEGETQYF. The rearrangement links TRBV29-1 to TRBJ2-5; 11 positions agree with TRBD2. The CDR3 has 14 residues. The germline CDR1 and CDR2 sequences are SQVTM and ANQGSEA. V trimming: 6 bases; J trimming: 5 bases; junction bases outside the gene matches: 8.

V usage is TRBV7-9 and J usage is TRBJ2-5; 11 bases line up with TRBD2. V was clipped by 3 bases and J by 3 bases; unmatched bases: 3. Germline CDR1 SEHNR, CDR2 FQNEAQ (reference sequence). This CDR3 spans 15 amino acids. The CDR3 DNA follows: TGTGCCAGCAGCTTTGGGACTAGCGGAAAAGAGACCCAGTACTTC. Translating it yields CASSFGTSGKETQYF.

To note about this clone: The sample holds other DNA sequences that translate to the same CDR3. The V call is TRBV27, the J call TRBJ2-7, with D possibly matching TRBD2 (6 bases). The CDR3 loop spans 13 amino acids. The V gene lost 2 bases and the J gene lost 3 bases, with 8 bases spanning the gap. Germline CDR1 reads MNHEY; CDR2 reads SMNVEV (reference sequence). This CDR3 reads CASSLGGSYEQYF. The DNA of the CDR3 is TGTGCCAGCAGTTTAGGGGGGAGCTACGAGCAGTACTTC.

The chain employs TRBV27 and TRBJ2-5, with TRBD1 identical over 7 bases. V was clipped by 8 bases and J by 2 bases; unmatched bases: 11. CDR1 is MNHEY and CDR2 is SMNVEV in the germline V gene (reference sequence). The CDR3 sequence is 15 residues long. CDR3 sequence: CASQIIGGGQETQYF. In nucleotides, the CDR3 is TGTGCCAGCCAAATCATAGGGGGCGGACAAGAGACCCAGTACTTC.

The CDR3 loop is CASSPRTGEYEQYF. In DNA, the CDR3 is TGTGCCAGCAGCCCCCGGACAGGGGAGTACGAGCAGTACTTC. The rearrangement links TRBV7-9 to TRBJ2-7; 9 nucleotides line up with TRBD1. The V gene's germline CDR1 is SEHNR and CDR2 FQNEAQ (reference sequence). Losses at the gene ends were 5 bases for V and 4 bases for J; bases not matched to a gene: 6. This CDR3 contains 14 residues.

The V and J genes are TRBV7-3 and TRBJ1-1, with TRBD1 matching 8 bases. The CDR3 runs 14 residues. Germline V gene lookup returns CDR1 SGHTA and CDR2 FQGTGA. V lost 5 bases and J lost 1; bases outside the gene matches: 3. The CDR3 sequence is CASSAGTGNTEAFF. In DNA, the CDR3 is TGTGCCAGCAGCGCCGGGACAGGGAACACTGAAGCTTTCTTT.

The genes are TRBV10-3 and TRBJ2-1, with no clear D. CDR3 length equals 15 residues. CDR1 ENHRY and CDR2 SYGVKD come from the germline V gene. The V end was cut by 7 bases, the J end by 6 bases, with 19 bases between. CDR3 residues: CAITPVLGGFNEQFF. DNA for the CDR3: TGTGCCATCACTCCCGTTCTTGGCGGTTTCAATGAGCAGTTCTTC.

The chain couples TRBV6-5 to TRBJ1-1; tentative D call: TRBD1 (5 bases). V lost 2 bases to trimming and J lost 7 bases, with 11 bases between them. From germline, CDR1 is MNHEY and CDR2 SVGAGI. The CDR3 is made up of 13 amino acids. For the CDR3, the DNA is TGTGCCAGCAGTTACCGGGGCGATGGTGAAGCTTTCTTT. This translates into CASSYRGDGEAFF.

This clone was picked up a small number of times. The chain uses TRBV4-2 and TRBJ2-1; 8 positions agree with TRBD1. V lost 5 bases and J lost 8; bases outside the gene matches: 17. CDR1 is LGHNA, CDR2 YNFKEQ, per germline. The CDR3 runs to 17 residues. Written as DNA, the CDR3 is TGTGCCAGCAGCACACGACAGGGGACAACGTTGACGGATGAGCAGTTCTTC. This sequence encodes CASSTRQGTTLTDEQFF.

The chain employs TRBV15 and TRBJ2-7; 9 nucleotides line up with TRBD1. V lost 1 base to trimming and J lost 2 bases; unmatched junction nucleotides: 3. Germline V CDR1 and CDR2: LNHNV, YYDKDF (reference sequence). The CDR3 length is 15 residues. In nucleotides, the CDR3 is TGTGCCACCAGCAGAGCGACAGGGGGGGCCTACGAGCAGTACTTC. Translated: CATSRATGGAYEQYF.

This rearrangement joins TRBV2 to TRBJ1-2; 10 nucleotides line up with TRBD1. CDR1 is SNHLY and CDR2 is FYNNEI in the germline V gene. CDR3 size: 16 residues. J gave up 5 bases and V 7 bases, and 13 bases lay outside the gene matches. As DNA, the CDR3 is TGTGCCAGCACCACCGGGACAGGGGCCTCGGGGTATGGCTACACCTTC. Amino acid sequence: CASTTGTGASGYGYTF.

This rearrangement joins TRBV19 to TRBJ2-7, with a possible D match to TRBD2 (6 bases). Trimming shortened V by 7 bases and J by 4 bases, and 17 bases separated the two germline ends. Germline CDR1 reads LNHDA; CDR2 reads SQIVND (reference sequence). The CDR3 length is 14 residues. DNA for the CDR3: TGTGCCAGTAAGGCCGGCGGGGCAGCTTACGAGCAGTACTTC. Its protein is CASKAGGAAYEQYF. Full variable domain (remainder filled in from reference TRBV19 and TRBJ2-7): DGGITQSPKYLFRKEGQNVTLSCEQNLNHDAMYWYRQDPGQGLRLIYYSQIVNDFQKGDIAEGYSVSREKKESFPLTVTSAQKNPTAFYLCASKAGGAAYEQYFGPGTRLTVT.

V usage is TRBV4-3 and J usage is TRBJ1-1; D gene ambiguous. The V end lost 4 bases, the J end lost 6 bases, and 15 bases lay between the germline ends. Germline CDR1 and CDR2: LGHNA and YSLEER. The CDR3 contains 14 residues. The CDR3 spells CASSREGGFPEAFF. As DNA, the CDR3 is TGCGCCAGCAGCCGAGAAGGAGGGTTCCCTGAAGCTTTCTTT.

In nucleotides, the CDR3 is TGTGCCAGCAGTATCAGACAGGCCATTTTCAATGAGCAGTTCTTC. Translated, it gives CASSIRQAIFNEQFF. The genes are TRBV27 and TRBJ2-1; D might be TRBD1 (6 bases). The CDR3 runs to 15 residues. Germline V gene lookup returns CDR1 MNHEY and CDR2 SMNVEV (reference sequence). Trimming took off 5 bases at V and 6 bases at J, with 17 bases between the two ends.

The rearrangement joins TRBV5-5 to TRBJ2-1, with TRBD2 identical over 9 bases. The ends lost 5 bases at V and 9 bases at J; junction bases unmatched: 12. CDR3 length: 15 amino acids. In germline, CDR1 is SGHKS, CDR2 YYEKEE (reference sequence). CDR3 protein: CASRPPSGALGEQFF. The CDR3 DNA follows: TGTGCCAGCAGACCGCCTAGCGGGGCCCTCGGTGAGCAGTTCTTC.

The table lists this clone with a count of one. The rearrangement joins TRBV5-4 to TRBJ2-1; D remains unclear. Germline values: CDR1 SGHNT, CDR2 YYREEE (reference sequence). V was clipped by 4 bases and J by 7 bases, with 9 bases between them. The CDR3 sequence is 12 residues long. The CDR3 region is CASSLWRNEQFF. In DNA form, the CDR3 reads TGTGCCAGCAGCCTCTGGCGTAATGAGCAGTTCTTC.

The chain carries TRBV13 and TRBJ2-5; 8 positions agree with TRBD2. The V segment lost 5 bases and the J segment 4 bases; nucleotides outside the gene matches: 9. CDR1 and CDR2 (germline): PRHDT, FYEKMQ (reference sequence). The CDR3 consists of 15 residues. The CDR3 coding sequence is TGTGCCAGCAGCCCCTCAGCGGGAGCGTTAGAGACCCAGTACTTC. This gives the protein CASSPSAGALETQYF.

The chain has TRBV27 and TRBJ2-3; tentative D call: TRBD1 (6 bases). CDR1 and CDR2 from the germline V gene are MNHEY and SMNVEV (reference sequence). With 6 bases removed from V and 0 bases from J, the gap between germline ends came to 13 bases. The CDR3 runs to 15 residues. CDR3 nucleotides: TGTGCCAGCAGGTTGGCAGGGGTAAGCACAGATACGCAGTATTTT. It codes for CASRLAGVSTDTQYF.

The chain recombines TRBV6-5 with TRBJ2-1; D is ambiguous. Germline assignment: CDR1 MNHEY and CDR2 SVGAGI. The V end was cut by 2 bases, the J end by 3 bases, with 5 bases between. This CDR3 comprises 13 residues. The DNA for the CDR3 is TGTGCCAGCAGTTACAGAGACTACAATGAGCAGTTCTTC. Its translation is CASSYRDYNEQFF.

V usage is TRBV7-9 and J usage is TRBJ2-7; 7 nucleotides match TRBD1. CDR1 SEHNR and CDR2 FQNEAQ come from the germline V gene (reference sequence). With 4 bases clipped from V and 3 bases from J, the junction kept 15 bases outside the gene matches. The CDR3 covers 17 residues. The CDR3 loop reads CASSSLKTGVLDYEQYF. CDR3 sequence (DNA): TGTGCCAGCAGCTCGTTAAAAACAGGGGTCCTTGACTACGAGCAGTACTTC.

The CDR3 DNA reads as TGTGCCAGCACCGGGGGGGGAAGCACAGATACGCAGTATTTT. Its protein product is CASTGGGSTDTQYF. The chain is built from TRBV2 and TRBJ2-3, with TRBD2 matching over 8 bases. The CDR3 loop spans 14 amino acids. Trimming removed 7 bases from V and 0 bases from J; junction bases left unmatched: 3. The germline gives CDR1 SNHLY, CDR2 FYNNEI.